Shown below are 19 T cell receptor beta chains from a single sample sequenced in a study of cytomegalovirus exposure and HLA in healthy donors. TCRdb's copy holds only in-frame clones and misses some; the assay was immunoSEQ multiplex PCR. There are some 100,000 clones in the sample; 88% occur only once, and around 2% lies in the top ten. The specimen sequenced was PBMCs. The receptor set was obtained from a man aged 18 to 29 in good health and CMV-seronegative.

The V and J genes are TRBV5-6 and TRBJ1-3, with a weak D call TRBD1 (6 bases). Trimming cost V 5 bases and J 4 bases, with 16 bases left between them. This CDR3 is 15 amino acids long. Germline assignment: CDR1 SGHDT and CDR2 YYEEEE. The CDR3 loop reads CASRRGGADGNTIYF. CDR3 sequence (DNA): TGTGCCAGCAGAAGAGGGGGGGCAGACGGAAACACCATATATTTT.

The gene calls are TRBV29-1 and TRBJ2-2, with TRBD2 identical over 7 bases. The CDR3 extends over 14 amino acids. Germline V CDR1 and CDR2: SQVTM, ANQGSEA. J gave up 4 bases and V 7 bases, and 9 bases lay outside the gene matches. The CDR3 nucleotides are TGCAGCGCCGCGGATTCGGGAGGCACCGGGGAGCTGTTTTTT. Translating it yields CSAADSGGTGELFF.

The V and J genes are TRBV19 and TRBJ1-2; 7 positions match TRBD1. Germline values: CDR1 LNHDA, CDR2 SQIVND (reference sequence). The junction had 13 bases not matched to a gene; V was cut back by 5 bases and J by 4 bases. This CDR3 has 16 residues. The CDR3 protein is CASSSFTGEPPYGYTF. CDR3 nucleotide sequence: TGTGCCAGTAGTTCGTTCACAGGGGAGCCCCCCTATGGCTACACCTTC. The full variable domain, in which reference TRBV19 and TRBJ1-2 provide the parts outside the CDR3, is DGGITQSPKYLFRKEGQNVTLSCEQNLNHDAMYWYRQDPGQGLRLIYYSQIVNDFQKGDIAEGYSVSREKKESFPLTVTSAQKNPTAFYLCASSSFTGEPPYGYTFGSGTRLTVV.

The chain joins TRBV29-1 to TRBJ2-2, with D tentatively TRBD2 (5 bases). Germline V gives CDR1 SQVTM, CDR2 ANQGSEA. The CDR3 consists of 11 residues. V lost 4 bases and J 6 bases, leaving 6 bases between the germline ends. The CDR3 sequence: CSVAGSGELFF. CDR3 coding DNA: TGCAGCGTTGCGGGGTCCGGGGAGCTGTTTTTT.

The chain couples TRBV6-5 to TRBJ2-3; no reliable D call. Per germline, CDR1 MNHEY and CDR2 SVGAGI. The CDR3 totals 14 residues. Trimming left V 2 bases short and J 0 bases short, with 6 bases between. CDR3 residues: CASSYVRSTDTQYF. CDR3 DNA sequence: TGTGCCAGCAGTTACGTTAGAAGCACAGATACGCAGTATTTT.

The chain links TRBV7-9 to TRBJ2-5, with TRBD2 matching 7 bases. Trimming removed 0 bases from V and 1 base from J; junction bases left unmatched: 8. This CDR3 comprises 17 residues. The germline V gene has CDR1 SEHNR and CDR2 FQNEAQ (reference sequence). The DNA of the CDR3 is TGTGCCAGCAGCTTAGCTGGCGGGGGAGTCTCCCAAGAGACCCAGTACTTC. Translated, it gives CASSLAGGGVSQETQYF.

The rearrangement joins TRBV11-2 to TRBJ1-1, with 9 bases identical to TRBD1. V was clipped by 6 bases and J by 10 bases; unmatched bases: 12. The CDR3 sequence is 14 residues long. Germline loops: CDR1 SGHAT, CDR2 FQNNGV. The CDR3 DNA follows: TGTGCCAGCAGAATACAGGGGGCGTCTAAATCAGCTTTCTTT. This gives the protein CASRIQGASKSAFF.

The chain uses TRBV28 and TRBJ2-5, with 11 bases that match TRBD2. V lost 5 bases to trimming and J lost 7 bases; unmatched junction nucleotides: 9. Germline V gives CDR1 MDHEN, CDR2 SYDVKM. The CDR3 contains 15 residues. CDR3 nucleotide sequence: TGTGCCAGCAGTGTACTAGCGGGGGACCTAGGGACCCAGTACTTC. Protein product: CASSVLAGDLGTQYF.

J is TRBJ2-5 and V is TRBV28; D unresolved. Germline assignment: CDR1 MDHEN and CDR2 SYDVKM. V was clipped by 4 bases and J by 4 bases, with 10 bases between them. The CDR3 is 13 amino acids. CDR3 protein: CASSSPSLETQYF. Here the CDR3 DNA reads TGTGCCAGCAGTTCCCCAAGCCTAGAGACCCAGTACTTC.

The rearrangement links TRBV10-1 to TRBJ2-3; perhaps TRBD1 as D (5 bases). The CDR3 totals 15 residues. V lost 0 bases, J lost 4 bases, and 11 bases lay in between. Germline CDR1 and CDR2: WNHNN and SYGVQD (reference sequence). The CDR3 nucleotides read TGCGCCAGCAGTGAGTCGATAGGGGTACCAGATACGCAGTATTTT. It encodes CASSESIGVPDTQYF.

This sequence joins TRBV28 and TRBJ1-2; D might be TRBD1 (6 bases). Germline lookup yields CDR1 MDHEN and CDR2 SYDVKM. V lost 5 bases and J 5 bases, leaving 12 bases between the germline ends. The CDR3 runs 13 residues. The CDR3: CASSVDRNYGYTF. CDR3 bases: TGTGCCAGCAGTGTGGACAGAAATTATGGCTACACCTTC.

This clone turned up a few times. This chain joins TRBV5-1 and TRBJ1-6; D gene unclear. This CDR3 is built from 15 residues. V was pared by 4 bases and J by 9 bases, with 17 bases between. CDR1 is SGHRS and CDR2 is YFSETQ in the germline V gene. CDR3 sequence reads: CASSLDGVGGSPLHF. The DNA for the CDR3 is TGCGCCAGCAGCCTCGATGGGGTGGGAGGTTCACCCCTCCACTTT.

The genes are TRBV10-3 and TRBJ2-7, with 7 positions matching TRBD1. This CDR3 has 14 residues. Germline loops: CDR1 ENHRY, CDR2 SYGVKD. Trimming removed 4 bases from V and 0 bases from J; junction bases left unmatched: 3. CDR3 residues: CAISGTGNSYEQYF. CDR3 DNA: TGTGCCATCAGTGGGACAGGAAACTCCTACGAGCAGTACTTC.

This chain uses TRBV19 with TRBJ2-2; 7 nucleotides align to TRBD1. The CDR3 consists of 15 residues. Trimming at V came to 6 bases and at J to 3 bases, leaving 7 bases not matched to a gene. Germline V lookup: CDR1 LNHDA, CDR2 SQIVND (reference sequence). The CDR3 DNA sequence: TGTGCCAGTAGACCTGAACAGGGGTACACCGGGGAGCTGTTTTTT. Translating it yields CASRPEQGYTGELFF. Variable domain in full (rest from reference TRBV19 and TRBJ2-2): DGGITQSPKYLFRKEGQNVTLSCEQNLNHDAMYWYRQDPGQGLRLIYYSQIVNDFQKGDIAEGYSVSREKKESFPLTVTSAQKNPTAFYLCASRPEQGYTGELFFGEGSRLTVL.

CDR3 nucleotide sequence: TGTGCCAGCAGACCACTGACAGGGTTTGGCGAGACCCAGTACTTC. It is translated as CASRPLTGFGETQYF. This chain connects TRBV7-6 to TRBJ2-5; TRBD1 matches at 7 bases. Germline V gene data show CDR1 as SGHVS and CDR2 as FNYEAQ. J lost 5 bases, V lost 6 bases, and 12 bases had no gene match. This CDR3 spans 15 amino acids. Full variable domain (missing parts from reference TRBV7-6 and TRBJ2-5): GAGVSQSPRYKVTKRGQDVALRCDPISGHVSLYWYRQALGQGPEFLTYFNYEAQQDKSGLPNDRFSAERPEGSISTLTIQRTEQRDSAMYRCASRPLTGFGETQYFGPGTRLLVL.

This chain links TRBV6-5 with TRBJ1-5; TRBD1 matches 9 bases. V lost 5 bases and J lost 5; bases outside the gene matches: 7. The germline V gene has CDR1 MNHEY and CDR2 SVGAGI. This CDR3 region has 15 residues. Written as DNA, the CDR3 is TGTGCCAGCAGTGCGGGGACAGGGTGGGATCAGCCCCAGCATTTT. The encoded protein is CASSAGTGWDQPQHF.

This clone appeared a few times. Other DNA sequences of this sample code for an identical CDR3. This chain connects TRBV6-5 to TRBJ2-2; 10 bases agree with TRBD1. V shed 5 bases and J 5 bases; nucleotides not matched to a gene: 5. The CDR3 spans 15 residues. Germline CDR1 MNHEY, CDR2 SVGAGI. CDR3 sequence reads: CASSTTGGRTGELFF. The DNA of the CDR3 is TGTGCCAGCAGTACGACAGGGGGCCGGACCGGGGAGCTGTTTTTT.

The chain combines TRBV28 with TRBJ2-1; TRBD2 might be the D (6 bases). The CDR3 is made up of 13 amino acids. The germline gives CDR1 MDHEN, CDR2 SYDVKM. Trimming left V 3 bases short and J 9 bases short, with 12 bases between. CDR3 coding DNA: TGTGCCAGCAGTTTGGCTTTCGGGGGTGAGCAGTTCTTC. Protein: CASSLAFGGEQFF. The entire variable domain, with the rest obtained from reference TRBV28 and TRBJ2-1, is as follows: DVKVTQSSRYLVKRTGEKVFLECVQDMDHENMFWYRQDPGLGLRLIYFSYDVKMKEKGDIPEGYSVSREKKERFSLILESASTNQTSMYLCASSLAFGGEQFFGPGTRLTVL.

This chain connects TRBV11-2 to TRBJ1-6; TRBD1 agrees at 10 bases. The CDR3 sequence is 14 residues long. Trimming cost V 5 bases and J 9 bases; bases outside gene matches: 4. Per the germline V gene, CDR1 is SGHAT and CDR2 is FQNNGV. The CDR3 nucleotides are TGTGCCAGCAGCGGACAGGGGGTAGGTTCACCCCTCCACTTT. The encoded protein is CASSGQGVGSPLHF. Variable domain in full (rest from reference TRBV11-2 and TRBJ1-6): EAGVAQSPRYKIIEKRQSVAFWCNPISGHATLYWYQQILGQGPKLLIQFQNNGVVDDSQLPKDRFSAERLKGVDSTLKIQPAKLEDSAVYLCASSGQGVGSPLHFGNGTRLTVT.